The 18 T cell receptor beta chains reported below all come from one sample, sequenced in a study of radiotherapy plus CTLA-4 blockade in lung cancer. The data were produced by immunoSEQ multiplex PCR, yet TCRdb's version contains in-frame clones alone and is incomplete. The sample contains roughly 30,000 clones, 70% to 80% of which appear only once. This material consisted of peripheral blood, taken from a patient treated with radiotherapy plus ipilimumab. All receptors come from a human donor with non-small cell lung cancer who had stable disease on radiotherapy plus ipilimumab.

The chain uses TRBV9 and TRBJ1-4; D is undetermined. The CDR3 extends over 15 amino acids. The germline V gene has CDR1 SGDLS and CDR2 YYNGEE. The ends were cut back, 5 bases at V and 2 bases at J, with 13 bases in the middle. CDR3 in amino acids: CASSTLGGTNEKLFF. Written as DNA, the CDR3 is TGTGCCAGCAGTACCCTGGGCGGGACTAATGAAAAACTGTTTTTT.

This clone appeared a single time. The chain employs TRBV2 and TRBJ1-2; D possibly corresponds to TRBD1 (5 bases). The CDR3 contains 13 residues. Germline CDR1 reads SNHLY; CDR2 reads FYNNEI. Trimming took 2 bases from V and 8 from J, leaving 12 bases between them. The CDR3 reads CASSERGFGGYTF. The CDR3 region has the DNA TGTGCCAGCAGTGAAAGGGGCTTTGGGGGCTACACCTTC.

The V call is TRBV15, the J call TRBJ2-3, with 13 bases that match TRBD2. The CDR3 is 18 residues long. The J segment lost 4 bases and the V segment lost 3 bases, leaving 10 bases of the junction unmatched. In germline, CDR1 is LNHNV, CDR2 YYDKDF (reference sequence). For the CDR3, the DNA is TGTGCCACCAGCAGCCCGGGACTAGCGGGGCCGATGGCAGATACGCAGTATTTT. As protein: CATSSPGLAGPMADTQYF.

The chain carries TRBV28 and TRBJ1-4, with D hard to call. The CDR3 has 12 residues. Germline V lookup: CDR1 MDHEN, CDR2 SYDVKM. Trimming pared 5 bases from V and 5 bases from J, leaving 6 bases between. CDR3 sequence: CASSLGNEKLFF. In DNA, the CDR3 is TGTGCCAGCAGTCTAGGGAATGAAAAACTGTTTTTT.

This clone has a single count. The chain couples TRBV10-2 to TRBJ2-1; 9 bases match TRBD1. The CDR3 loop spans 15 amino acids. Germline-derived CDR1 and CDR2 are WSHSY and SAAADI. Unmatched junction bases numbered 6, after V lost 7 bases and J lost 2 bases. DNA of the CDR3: TGCGCCAGCACTACCGGGACAGGGCCCTACAATGAGCAGTTCTTC. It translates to CASTTGTGPYNEQFF.

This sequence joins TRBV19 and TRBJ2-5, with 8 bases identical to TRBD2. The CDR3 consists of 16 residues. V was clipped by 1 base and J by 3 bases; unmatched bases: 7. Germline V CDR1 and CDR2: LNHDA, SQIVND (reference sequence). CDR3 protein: CASSIAMRGVEETQYF. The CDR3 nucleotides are TGTGCCAGTAGTATAGCTATGCGGGGGGTAGAAGAGACCCAGTACTTC.

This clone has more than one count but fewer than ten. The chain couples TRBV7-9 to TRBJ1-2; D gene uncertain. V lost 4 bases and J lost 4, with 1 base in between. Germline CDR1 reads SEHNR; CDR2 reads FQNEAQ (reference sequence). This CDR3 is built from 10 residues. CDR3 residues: CASSSYGYTF. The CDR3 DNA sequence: TGTGCCAGCAGCTCCTATGGCTACACCTTC.

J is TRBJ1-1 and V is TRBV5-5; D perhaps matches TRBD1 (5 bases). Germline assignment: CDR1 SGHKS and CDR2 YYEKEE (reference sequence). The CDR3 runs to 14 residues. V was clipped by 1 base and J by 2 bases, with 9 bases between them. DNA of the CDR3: TGTGCCAGCAGCTTGTGGGACGGAAACACTGAAGCTTTCTTT. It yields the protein CASSLWDGNTEAFF.

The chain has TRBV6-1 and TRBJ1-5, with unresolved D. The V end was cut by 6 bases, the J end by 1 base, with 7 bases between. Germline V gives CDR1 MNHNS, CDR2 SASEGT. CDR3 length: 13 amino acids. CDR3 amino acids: CASRGGSNQPQHF. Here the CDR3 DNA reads TGTGCCAGCAGGGGTGGGAGCAATCAGCCCCAGCATTTT.

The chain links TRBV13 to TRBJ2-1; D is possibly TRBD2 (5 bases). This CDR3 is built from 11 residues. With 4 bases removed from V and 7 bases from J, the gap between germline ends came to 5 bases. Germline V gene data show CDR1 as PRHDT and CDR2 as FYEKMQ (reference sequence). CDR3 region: CASSWTNEQFF. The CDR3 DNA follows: TGTGCCAGCAGCTGGACTAATGAGCAGTTCTTC.

CDR3 bases: TGTGCCAGCAGACCCCGGACTAGCTCTAGCACAGATACGCAGTATTTT. Translation gives CASRPRTSSSTDTQYF. V gene TRBV27 combines with J gene TRBJ2-3, with 8 bases that match TRBD2. The germline V gene has CDR1 MNHEY and CDR2 SMNVEV (reference sequence). After removal of 6 bases from V and 0 bases from J, the junction contained 8 bases not matched to a gene. The CDR3 has 16 residues.

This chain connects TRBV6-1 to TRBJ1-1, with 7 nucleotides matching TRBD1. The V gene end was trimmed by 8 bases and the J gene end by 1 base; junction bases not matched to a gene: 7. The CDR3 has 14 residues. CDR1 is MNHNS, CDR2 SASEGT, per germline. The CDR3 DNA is TGTGCCAGCGACCGGGGACAGTCGAACACTGAAGCTTTCTTT. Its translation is CASDRGQSNTEAFF.

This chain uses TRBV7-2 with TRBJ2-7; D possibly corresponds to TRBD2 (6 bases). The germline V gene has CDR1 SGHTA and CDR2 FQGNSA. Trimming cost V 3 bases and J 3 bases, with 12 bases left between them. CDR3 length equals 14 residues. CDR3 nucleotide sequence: TGTGCCAGCAGCTTGGGCTGGGGGGTCTACGAGCAGTACTTC. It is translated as CASSLGWGVYEQYF.

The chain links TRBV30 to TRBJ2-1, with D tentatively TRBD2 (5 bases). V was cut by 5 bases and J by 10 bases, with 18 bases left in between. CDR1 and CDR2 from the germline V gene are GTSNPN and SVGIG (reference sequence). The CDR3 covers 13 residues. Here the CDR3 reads CAWGFEPRGEQFF. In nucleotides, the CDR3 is TGTGCCTGGGGATTCGAACCCCGGGGAGAGCAGTTCTTC.

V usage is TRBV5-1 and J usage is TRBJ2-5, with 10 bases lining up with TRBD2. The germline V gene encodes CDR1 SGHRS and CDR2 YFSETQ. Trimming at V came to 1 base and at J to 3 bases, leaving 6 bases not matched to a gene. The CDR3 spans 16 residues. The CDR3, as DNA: TGCGCCAGCAGCTTGCAGGCTAGCGGGGGAGAAGAGACCCAGTACTTC. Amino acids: CASSLQASGGEETQYF.

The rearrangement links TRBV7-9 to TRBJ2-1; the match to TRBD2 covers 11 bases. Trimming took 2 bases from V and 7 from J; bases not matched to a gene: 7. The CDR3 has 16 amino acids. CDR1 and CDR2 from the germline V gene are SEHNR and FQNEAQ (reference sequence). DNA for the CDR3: TGTGCCAGCAGCTTAAGTTTTAGCGGGGGGGCAAATGAGCAGTTCTTC. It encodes CASSLSFSGGANEQFF.

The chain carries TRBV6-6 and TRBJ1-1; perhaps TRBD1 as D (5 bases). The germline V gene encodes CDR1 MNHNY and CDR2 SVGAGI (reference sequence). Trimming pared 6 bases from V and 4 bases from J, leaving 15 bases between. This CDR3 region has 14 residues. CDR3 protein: CASSYGTPGTEAFF. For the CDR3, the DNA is TGTGCCAGCAGCTACGGGACCCCGGGCACTGAAGCTTTCTTT.

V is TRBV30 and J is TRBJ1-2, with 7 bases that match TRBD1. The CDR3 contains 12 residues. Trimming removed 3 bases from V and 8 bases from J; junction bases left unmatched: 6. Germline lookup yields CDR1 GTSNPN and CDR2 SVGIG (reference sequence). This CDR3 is CAWRGRGIGYTF. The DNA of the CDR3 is TGTGCCTGGAGGGGCAGGGGGATCGGCTACACCTTC.